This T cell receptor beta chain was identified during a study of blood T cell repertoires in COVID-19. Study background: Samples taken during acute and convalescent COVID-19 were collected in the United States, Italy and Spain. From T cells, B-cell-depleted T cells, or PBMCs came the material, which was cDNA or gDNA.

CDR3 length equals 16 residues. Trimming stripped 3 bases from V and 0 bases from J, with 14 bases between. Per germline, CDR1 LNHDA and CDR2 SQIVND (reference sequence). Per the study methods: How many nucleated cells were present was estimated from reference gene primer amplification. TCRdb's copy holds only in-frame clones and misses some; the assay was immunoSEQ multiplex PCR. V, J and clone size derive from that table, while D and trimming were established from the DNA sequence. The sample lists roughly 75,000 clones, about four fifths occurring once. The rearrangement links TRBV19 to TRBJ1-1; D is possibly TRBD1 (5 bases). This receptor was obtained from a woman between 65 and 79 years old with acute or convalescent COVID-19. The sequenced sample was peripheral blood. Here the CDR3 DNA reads TGTGCCAGTAGTATCGGGGGTCGGGGGATGAACACTGAAGCTTTCTTT. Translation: CASSIGGRGMNTEAFF.